This T cell receptor (beta chain) was captured by sequencing in a study of cytomegalovirus exposure and HLA in healthy donors (TCRdb year 2017). For context, the study as a whole: An earlier analysis of approximately 600 of the donors reported more than 250 Gb of sequence data and 117 million unique TCR beta sequences from 150 million to 200 million T cells. Roughly 300 gigabases of sequencing data and some 85 million unique TCR sequences were included in an early release covering under 650 HLA-typed donors. Among the roughly 410 genotyped donors, 75% to 90% belonged to the genetic ancestry cluster associated with self-reported Caucasian donors. The study aimed to test whether cataloging public T cell receptors could reveal signatures of past pathogen exposure. Using immunosequencing, the study profiled T cell repertoires from fewer than 850 subjects and related those repertoires to cytomegalovirus serostatus. Along with the roughly 670-subject first cohort, a separate validation cohort of about 110 different subjects was used. To predict cytomegalovirus infection status, the study brought together high-throughput TCR immunosequencing, statistical association of individual TCRs with disease status, and machine learning. A later analysis re-examined previously published TCR beta repertoires from more than 600 donors and added high-resolution HLA genotyping to investigate patterns of TCR occurrence. Rather than drawing on any new phenotypic data, the later analysis identified candidate immune exposures from TCR beta sequences and the way those sequences occurred across donors. An earlier analysis of roughly 580 of the donors used high-throughput TCR beta sequencing to judge whether each TCR beta V gene segment behaved as functional or pseudogenic. Donor age, sex, ethnicity and CMV serostatus were compiled together with the repertoire data. A later genetic analysis took genome-wide SNP genotypes for about 60% of the roughly 670 donors and used that subset as a discovery cohort. All discovery cohort repertoires had been generated using a single sequencing platform. HLA typing covered class I and class II loci at four-digit resolution. The number of donors typed differed by locus, with roughly 620-640 for A, B, C, DRB1 and DQB1, 522 for DQA1, nearly 610 for DPA1, and under 490 for DPB1. Because of strong linkage in the cohort, 4 to 6 DR-DQ haplotypes were treated as single units for association and clustering. Among roughly 400 genotyped donors of the cohort, an average of about 240,000 unique TCR beta nucleotide sequences were sequenced per donor, around 20% of them non-productive.

The library was built by means of the immunoSEQ multiplex PCR assay. The multiplex PCR relied on a mix of 60 forward primers for TCR Vbeta segments and 13 reverse primers for TCR Jbeta segments. Amplification of the CDR3 region of rearranged TCR beta genes was performed with a multiplex PCR assay on genomic DNA. The amplified TCR beta libraries were sequenced on the Illumina HiSeq System as 87-base-pair reads. The study's own analysis went as follows. A later analysis counted 75 million to 100 million unique TCR beta chains across the 700 or so repertoires, and 10 million to 12 million of these chains were shared by at least two donors. A nearest-neighbor algorithm error-corrected the raw reads and collapsed the reads into unique sequences, merging closely related sequences to remove PCR and sequencing errors. Alignment of CDR3 sequences to IMGT reference sequences was used to assign V, D and J gene segments. Each retained sequence needed at least a six-nucleotide match to both a V gene segment and a J gene segment. Rearrangements were called productive when the CDR3 lacked stop codons and stayed in frame with V and J; all others were non-productive. Following IMGT convention, CDR3 was defined as the stretch from the second conserved V-encoded cysteine up to the conserved J-encoded phenylalanine. The earlier analysis of 500 to 650 of the donors excluded any sequence lacking an unambiguous match to a single V gene segment. In an earlier analysis of several hundred of the donors, V segments were called functional above 56.7% productive rearrangements and were called segregating when the between-donor standard deviation exceeded 5%. A statistical classification framework was built to diagnose cytomegalovirus status from the catalog of TCR beta chain sequences. In a later analysis, TCR nucleotide sequences were compared against IMGT/GENE-DB human TR gene sequences so that V and J genes could be assigned. The TCRdist pipeline was used in a later analysis to assign CDR3 sequences and most-parsimonious VDJ recombination scenarios. A later analysis defined each TCR beta chain by its CDR3 amino acid sequence plus V-gene family, and excluded reads lacking a unique V-gene family. A later analysis removed 450 to 600 highly shared, low-generation-probability nucleotide sequences to deal with suspected cross-contamination and a sequencing artifact. In a later analysis, a clonal expansion index was calculated for each public chain from normalized within-repertoire ranks of inferred template counts. A later analysis computed generation probabilities with a VDJ recombination model fitted to out-of-frame rearrangements, and checked the results against IGoR. A later analysis scored TCR-TCR, TCR-HLA and TCR-CMV co-occurrence with hypergeometric tests, applying a repertoire-size bias correction to TCR pairs. To estimate false discovery rates, a later analysis permuted the HLA or CMV assignments 20 times. In a later analysis, co-occurring TCRs were grouped using DBSCAN, and TCRdist sequence similarity was added for clustering within HLA-allele-positive subsets. For co-occurrence clustering, repertoires with fewer than 30,000 or more than 120,000 public chains were excluded, along with four or five repertoires with anomalous nucleotide sharing. Entries here come from immuneACCESS through TCRdb and include only in-frame sequences with V and J called. Some clones fail to appear in such tables; in the studies checked, an unresolved V gene covers under half of the shortfall, and the cause of the remainder is unknown. Clone size and the V and J calls come from that table; the DNA yielded D and trimming. The table for this sample lists roughly 190,000 clones; roughly 77% of them were counted only once. Roughly 1.5% of the sample is taken by the ten largest.

The cohort was made up of approximately 700 healthy bone marrow donors. At the time of sampling, every cohort member was nominally healthy, though immune exposures that went unrecorded were likely present. The donor tested CMV seronegative and was one of the 352 seronegative cohort members. Every donor gave a peripheral blood sample, and the peripheral blood mononuclear cells from that sample were used for TCR beta sequencing. Genomic DNA was extracted from the blood cell samples with the Qiagen DNeasy Blood Extraction Kit. Summary of the overall study and its limitations: A group of highly shared sequence variants was considered likely to be a technical artifact of the sequencing pipeline. Because HLA typing was unavailable for some donors at each locus, only the typed subset was used in association tests. Specific HLA alleles were associated with 15,000 to 20,000 TCR beta sequences at a false discovery rate of 0.05 in a later analysis. While some public TCRs were present in many individuals, most TCR sequences turned up only very rarely across donors. The 87-base-pair reads could not distinguish some IMGT-functional V segments, including TRBV6-2 and TRBV6-3, so those segments were excluded. Roughly uniform sequencing depth across donors was assumed in presence/absence analyses, although this assumption may not hold. The authors suggested that the approach could potentially be extended to other disease states and immunological phenotypes. For the cohort, immune exposure information was limited to CMV serostatus. In a later analysis, the rate of TCR association differed among HLA loci, with DRB1 alleles having the most associated TCRs and HLA-C alleles having the fewest. In both the original and validation cohorts, the classifier was reported to diagnose cytomegalovirus status with high specificity and sensitivity. In a later analysis, most CMV-associated TCR beta chains were found to appear HLA-restricted, with HLA associations seemingly driven largely by CMV exposure. In the study, some 160 TCR beta chains were listed as associated with cytomegalovirus. The cohort was sequenced for TCR beta chains only, and without alpha or paired-chain data the features that could be detected were limited. Compared with the 666-donor mean, donors in an Asian-associated ancestry cluster had fewer N-insertions in productive TCRs, according to a later genetic analysis. Because counts were too low, roughly 17 rarely observed V segments, including chromosome 9 orphons, were left out of the earlier analysis of several hundred of the donors. Correlated functional status among segregating V segments might reflect linkage disequilibrium, but an unknown experimental factor could not be ruled out. In a later genetic analysis, a missense DCLRE1C variant was associated with V-gene and J-gene trimming of TCR beta chains, and the association was replicated in an independent cohort. In a later analysis, HLA-associated TCR beta chains were found to be more clonally expanded and to have lower generation probabilities than equally common non-associated chains. Several of the top co-occurrence clusters appeared to be linked to parvovirus B19, influenza, CMV and Epstein-Barr virus, according to a later analysis. A further reported finding was that TCR beta sequences accurately predicted the HLA-A and HLA-B alleles for most subjects in the first cohort. In an earlier analysis of 450 to 750 of the donors, most TCR beta V segments appeared in productive rearrangements about 90% or about 30% of the time, broadly matching IMGT annotations. A few of the identified cytomegalovirus-associated TCR beta chains were confirmed in vitro to be specific for cytomegalovirus antigens. Strong co-occurrence of HLA alleles, especially DR and DQ, made assigning TCR associations to individual alleles difficult.

The CDR1 and CDR2 encoded by the germline V gene are MNHEY and SVGAGI. From its cysteine to its phenylalanine, the CDR3 spans 15 amino acids. Solely the CDR3 DNA is kept, with 45 bases framed from the first base. Trimming removed 5 bases from V and 1 base from J; the gene matches leave 5 bases unexplained. Concerning this clone itself: Its specific antigen is unknown. No base quality information exists; no much larger clone differs at one position.

This sequence was found in a woman aged 50 to 65 in good health and CMV-seronegative. Sequencing was done on a sample of PBMCs. This chain joins TRBV6-5 to TRBJ2-3; 8 central bases correspond to TRBD2. The bases read TGTGCCAGCAGTACTCCGGGGGGGGGCACAGATACGCAGTATTTT. This is translated as CASSTPGGGTDTQYF.